This T cell receptor beta chain is from a study of OX40 agonist ivuxolimab in advanced cancers. As for the study in general: While on treatment, patients had intravenous ivuxolimab at 0.01 to 10 mg/kg every 2 weeks.

Profiling relied on immunoSEQ multiplex PCR, and the TCRdb table lists in-frame clones only, not all of them. The sample yields under 140,000 clones, roughly 90% seen once. On this clone itself: The antigen remains unidentified.

The CDR3 has 13 residues. Trimming pared 0 bases from V and 2 bases from J, leaving 5 bases between. Per the germline V gene, CDR1 is SGDLS and CDR2 is YYNGEE. Study-wide points: Both blood CD4+ and CD8+ T cells showed clonal growth by week 6 at 0.1 to 3.0 mg/kg.

Blood draws occurred at baseline, cycle 4 day 1, and cycle 7 day 1. The chain joins TRBV9 to TRBJ1-2; TRBD1 is a possible D gene (5 bases). This sequence was found in an adult with an advanced solid tumor such as melanoma, head and neck, liver or kidney cancer. Material: CD4+ or CD8+ T cells sorted from blood, obtained in a trial of the OX40 agonist ivuxolimab. In nucleotides, the CDR3 is TGTGCCAGCAGCGTAGACAGGAACTATGGCTACACCTTC. Amino acid sequence: CASSVDRNYGYTF. The whole variable domain, remainder taken from reference TRBV9 and TRBJ1-2, is DSGVTQTPKHLITATGQRVTLRCSPRSGDLSVYWYQQSLDQGLQFLIQYYNGEERAKGNILERFSAQQFPDLHSELNLSSLELGDSALYFCASSVDRNYGYTFGSGTRLTVV.